Listed here are 9 T cell receptor beta chains from one sample, sequenced in a study of PD-L1 blockade in urothelial cancer. Here immunoSEQ multiplex PCR was the method, and the copy in TCRdb shows in-frame clones only, minus some. The table shows approximately 820 clones, with around 32% occurring only once. The source was tumor tissue, collected before atezolizumab (anti-PD-L1) treatment. The receptors were sampled from a man in his forties or fifties with urothelial cancer.

V is TRBV9 and J is TRBJ1-1; D remains unclear. Looked up from germline, CDR1 is SGDLS and CDR2 is YYNGEE. Trimming shortened V by 4 bases and J by 0 bases, and 13 bases separated the two germline ends. CDR3 length equals 15 residues. CDR3 bases: TGTGCCAGCAGCCCCCAAAGCAGAATGAACACTGAAGCTTTCTTT. Translation gives CASSPQSRMNTEAFF.

This clone is classed as medium-sized (0.01 to 0.1%). The gene calls are TRBV11-3 and TRBJ2-2; 9 nucleotides align to TRBD2. Looked up from germline, CDR1 is SGHNT and CDR2 is YENEEA. The ends lost 5 bases at V and 1 base at J; junction bases unmatched: 5. This CDR3 is 16 amino acids long. The CDR3 nucleotides read TGTGCCAGCAGCCGGCTAGCGGGACGGAACACCGGGGAGCTGTTTTTT. Amino acid sequence: CASSRLAGRNTGELFF.

This clone is judged large. This rearrangement joins TRBV12-5 to TRBJ2-1, with D perhaps matching TRBD2 (6 bases). Germline assignment: CDR1 LGHNT and CDR2 FRNRAP. The length of the CDR3 is 15 residues. The CDR3 nucleotides read TGTGCCAGCACCACCGGAGGGTTAATATACAATGAGCAGTTCTTC. The encoded protein is CASTTGGLIYNEQFF.

The V gene is TRBV10-1, the J gene TRBJ2-1; D is uncertain. The CDR3 spans 11 residues. CDR1 and CDR2 from the germline V gene are WNHNN and SYGVQD (reference sequence). With 6 bases removed from V and 4 bases from J, the gap between germline ends came to 4 bases. In DNA, the CDR3 is TGCGCCAGCAGCCCATACAATGAGCAGTTCTTC. Translated: CASSPYNEQFF.

The genes are TRBV6-8 and TRBJ1-5, with TRBD1 matching over 7 bases. The germline gives CDR1 MNHGY, CDR2 SAAAGT. V was pared by 4 bases and J by 7 bases, with 7 bases of the junction left unmatched. CDR3 length equals 14 residues. CDR3 amino acids: CASSSTGSRQPQHF. CDR3 sequence (DNA): TGTGCCAGCAGTTCGACAGGGTCTAGACAGCCCCAGCATTTT.

This clone was seen a few times. The CDR3, as DNA: TGTGCCAGCAGATTTCTGGGGGGTAATGAAAAACTGTTTTTT. Encoded protein: CASRFLGGNEKLFF. This chain joins TRBV6-8 and TRBJ1-4, with D perhaps matching TRBD1 (5 bases). Trimming took off 6 bases at V and 4 bases at J, with 12 bases between the two ends. Germline V gene lookup returns CDR1 MNHGY and CDR2 SAAAGT. The CDR3 is 14 residues long.

This rearrangement joins TRBV18 to TRBJ1-2, with 7 nucleotides matching TRBD1. The CDR3 contains 12 residues. The V and J ends lost 6 bases and 5 bases, in that order; junction bases with no gene match: 3. The V gene's germline CDR1 is KGHSH and CDR2 LQKENI. The CDR3 region is CASSGTAYGYTF. In nucleotides, the CDR3 is TGTGCCAGCTCGGGGACAGCTTATGGCTACACCTTC.

This clone was recorded a few times. J is TRBJ1-1 and V is TRBV6-8; perhaps TRBD1 as D (5 bases). V was clipped by 2 bases and J by 8 bases, with 18 bases between them. This CDR3 has 15 amino acids. CDR1 is MNHGY and CDR2 is SAAAGT in the germline V gene. The CDR3: CASSYPQVSGTEAFF. Here the CDR3 DNA reads TGTGCCAGCAGTTACCCCCAGGTTTCTGGGACCGAAGCTTTCTTT.

This clone has a handful of counts. This chain links TRBV9 with TRBJ2-3; D remains ambiguous. This CDR3 is 13 amino acids long. CDR1 and CDR2 (germline): SGDLS, YYNGEE. V was clipped by 4 bases and J by 2 bases, with 8 bases between them. As DNA, the CDR3 is TGTGCCAGCAGCCTTTTGTACACAGATACGCAGTATTTT. Protein sequence: CASSLLYTDTQYF.